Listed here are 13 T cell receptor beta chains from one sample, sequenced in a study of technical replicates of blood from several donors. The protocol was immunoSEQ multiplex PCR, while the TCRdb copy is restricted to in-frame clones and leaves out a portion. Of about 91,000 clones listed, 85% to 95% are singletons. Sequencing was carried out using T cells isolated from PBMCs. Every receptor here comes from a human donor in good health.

CDR3 in DNA: TGTGCCAGCAGCGAGTTAGCGGGGGGCGATAGGGGGGAGCAGTACTTC. This translates into CASSELAGGDRGEQYF. This chain joins TRBV5-4 and TRBJ2-7; 10 positions agree with TRBD2. The V gene's germline CDR1 is SGHNT and CDR2 YYREEE (reference sequence). V shed 4 bases and J 7 bases; nucleotides not matched to a gene: 14. The CDR3 extends over 16 amino acids.

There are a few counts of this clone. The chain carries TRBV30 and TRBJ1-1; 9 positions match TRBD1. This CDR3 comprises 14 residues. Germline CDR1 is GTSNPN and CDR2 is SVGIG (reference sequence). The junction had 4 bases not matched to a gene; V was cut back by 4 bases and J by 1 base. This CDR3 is CAWNPGQGNTEAFF. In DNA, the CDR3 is TGTGCCTGGAATCCGGGACAGGGGAACACTGAAGCTTTCTTT.

DNA of the CDR3: TGTGCCAGCAGTTACTCTAACAGTGATGGCTACACCTTC. Translating it yields CASSYSNSDGYTF. The V call is TRBV6-5, the J call TRBJ1-2; D uncertain. The V gene's germline CDR1 is MNHEY and CDR2 SVGAGI. V shed 0 bases and J shed 6 bases, with 8 bases lying between them. CDR3 length equals 13 residues.

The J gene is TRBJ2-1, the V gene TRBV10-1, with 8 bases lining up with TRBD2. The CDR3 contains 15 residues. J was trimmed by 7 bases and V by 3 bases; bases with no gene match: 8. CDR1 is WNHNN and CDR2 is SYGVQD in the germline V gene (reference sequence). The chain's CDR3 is CASSDFGRGYNEQFF. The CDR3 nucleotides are TGCGCCAGCAGTGATTTCGGGAGGGGTTATAATGAGCAGTTCTTC.

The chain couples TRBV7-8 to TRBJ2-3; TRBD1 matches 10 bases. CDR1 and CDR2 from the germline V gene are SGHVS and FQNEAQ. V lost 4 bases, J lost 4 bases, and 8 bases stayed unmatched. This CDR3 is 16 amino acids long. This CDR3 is CASSSSRDRGSDTQYF. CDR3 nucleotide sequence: TGTGCCAGCAGCTCGAGCCGGGACAGGGGATCAGATACGCAGTATTTT.

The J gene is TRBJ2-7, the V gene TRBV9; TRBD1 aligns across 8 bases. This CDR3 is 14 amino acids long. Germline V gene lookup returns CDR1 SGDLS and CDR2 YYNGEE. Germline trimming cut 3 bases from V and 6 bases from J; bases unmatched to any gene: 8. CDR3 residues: CASSATGAPSEQYF. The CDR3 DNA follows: TGTGCCAGCAGCGCGACAGGGGCCCCCTCCGAGCAGTACTTC.

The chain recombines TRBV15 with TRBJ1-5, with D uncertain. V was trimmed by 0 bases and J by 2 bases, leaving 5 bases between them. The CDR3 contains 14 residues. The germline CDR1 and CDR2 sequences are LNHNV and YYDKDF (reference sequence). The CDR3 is CATSRDAGNQPQHF. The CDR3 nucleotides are TGTGCCACCAGCAGAGATGCGGGCAATCAGCCCCAGCATTTT.

The chain's CDR3 is CASSYQRGGLGETQYF. Here the CDR3 DNA reads TGCGCCAGCAGCTACCAGCGGGGGGGCCTGGGGGAGACCCAGTACTTC. The chain is built from TRBV5-1 and TRBJ2-5, with TRBD2 matching over 10 bases. V lost 3 bases, J lost 5 bases, and 10 bases stayed unmatched. Germline V gives CDR1 SGHRS, CDR2 YFSETQ. This CDR3 has 16 amino acids. The whole variable domain, filled in from reference TRBV5-1 and TRBJ2-5, reads KAGVTQTPRYLIKTRGQQVTLSCSPISGHRSVSWYQQTPGQGLQFLFEYFSETQRNKGNFPGRFSGRQFSNSRSEMNVSTLELGDSALYLCASSYQRGGLGETQYFGPGTRLLVL.

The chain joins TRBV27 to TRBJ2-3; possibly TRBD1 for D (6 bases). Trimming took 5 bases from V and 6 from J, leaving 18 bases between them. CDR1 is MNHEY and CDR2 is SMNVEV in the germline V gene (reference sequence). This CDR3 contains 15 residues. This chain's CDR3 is CASSPQGFVPDTQYF. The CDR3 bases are TGTGCCAGCAGTCCACAGGGTTTCGTACCGGATACGCAGTATTTT.

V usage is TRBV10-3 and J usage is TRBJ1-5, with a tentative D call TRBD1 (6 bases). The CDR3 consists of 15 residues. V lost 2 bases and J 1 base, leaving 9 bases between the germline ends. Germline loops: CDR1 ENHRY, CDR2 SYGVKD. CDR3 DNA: TGTGCCATCAGTGAGGGGGGCGGGAGCAATCAGCCCCAGCATTTT. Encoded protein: CAISEGGGSNQPQHF.

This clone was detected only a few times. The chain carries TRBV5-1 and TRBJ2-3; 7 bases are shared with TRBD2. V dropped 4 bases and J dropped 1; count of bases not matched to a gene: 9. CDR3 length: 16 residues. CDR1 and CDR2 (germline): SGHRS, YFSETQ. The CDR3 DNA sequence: TGCGCCAGCAGCCCCGGACTAGATGGCGGCACAGATACGCAGTATTTT. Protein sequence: CASSPGLDGGTDTQYF. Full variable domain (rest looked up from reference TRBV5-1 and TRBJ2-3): KAGVTQTPRYLIKTRGQQVTLSCSPISGHRSVSWYQQTPGQGLQFLFEYFSETQRNKGNFPGRFSGRQFSNSRSEMNVSTLELGDSALYLCASSPGLDGGTDTQYFGPGTRLTVL.

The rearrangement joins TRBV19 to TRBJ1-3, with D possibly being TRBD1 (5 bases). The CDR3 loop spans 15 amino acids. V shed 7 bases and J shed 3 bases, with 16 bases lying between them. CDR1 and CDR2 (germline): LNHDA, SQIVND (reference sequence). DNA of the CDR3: TGTGCCAGTACCCTTAACCCCAGGGTTGGAAACACCATATATTTT. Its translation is CASTLNPRVGNTIYF.

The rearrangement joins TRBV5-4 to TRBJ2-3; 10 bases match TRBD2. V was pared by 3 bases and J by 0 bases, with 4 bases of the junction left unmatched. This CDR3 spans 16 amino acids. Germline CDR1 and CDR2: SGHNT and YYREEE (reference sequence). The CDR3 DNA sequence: TGTGCCAGCAGCTCGGGACTAGCGACTAGCACAGATACGCAGTATTTT. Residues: CASSSGLATSTDTQYF.